Listed below are T cell receptor beta chains from one sample, sequenced in a study of T-cell memory formation after mild COVID-19. Each CDR3 protein gets one entry after TCRdb re-called the 5' RACE reads with MiXCR. The sample yields 200,000 or so distinct CDR3 sequences, around 18% seen once. The specimen sequenced was PBMCs or a T cell subset sorted from them (not recorded which). These receptors all stem from an adult woman who had mild COVID-19 (a few samples of this study predate the infection). Cell type and time point are not known. The CDR3 runs from the conserved cysteine through the conserved F or W. The D gene is left open where the match is weak. The size of a clone is reported for some rows only, either as once, few or many, or as a class for expanded clones.

V gene: TRBV5-1
CDR3 length: 15
J gene: TRBJ2-1
clone size: many
D gene: TRBD2
CDR3 protein: CASSLTSGGAHEQFF
CDR3 DNA: TGCGCCAGCAGCCTCACTAGCGGGGGGGCCCATGAGCAGTTCTTC

V gene: TRBV24-1
CDR3 length: 16
J gene: TRBJ2-3
clone size: few
D gene: TRBD2
CDR3 protein: CATSDSQAGAPDTQYF
CDR3 DNA: TGTGCCACCAGTGATTCCCAAGCGGGAGCGCCAGATACGCAGTATTTT

V gene: TRBV5-1
CDR3 length: 14
J gene: TRBJ1-2
clone size: .
D gene: .
CDR3 protein: CASSPNGGLSGYTF
CDR3 DNA: TGCGCCAGCAGCCCAAATGGGGGACTGAGTGGCTACACCTTC

V gene: TRBV12-3/TRBV12-4
CDR3 length: 13
J gene: TRBJ1-3
clone size: .
D gene: .
CDR3 protein: CASSELGGNTIYF
CDR3 DNA: TGTGCCAGCAGTGAACTGGGGGGAAACACCATATATTTT

V gene: TRBV7-2
CDR3 length: 16
J gene: TRBJ2-3
clone size: few
D gene: TRBD2
CDR3 protein: CASSLRSRGGTDTQYF
CDR3 DNA: TGTGCCAGCAGCTTAAGGTCGCGGGGGGGCACAGATACGCAGTATTTT

V gene: TRBV10-3
CDR3 length: 13
J gene: TRBJ2-7
clone size: few
D gene: .
CDR3 protein: CAINWGMDYEQYF
CDR3 DNA: TGTGCCATCAACTGGGGGATGGACTACGAGCAGTACTTC

V gene: TRBV5-1
CDR3 length: 15
J gene: TRBJ2-2
clone size: .
D gene: TRBD1
CDR3 protein: CASSKSGTEAGELFF
CDR3 DNA: TGCGCCAGCAGCAAATCCGGGACAGAGGCCGGGGAGCTGTTTTTT

V gene: TRBV11-2
CDR3 length: 17
J gene: TRBJ2-2
clone size: .
D gene: .
CDR3 protein: CASSLGRGTGRTGELFF
CDR3 DNA: TGTGCCAGCAGCTTAGGGCGCGGGACCGGGCGCACCGGGGAGCTGTTTTTT

V gene: TRBV19
CDR3 length: 14
J gene: TRBJ1-4
clone size: few
D gene: TRBD1
CDR3 protein: CASTLQGAGEKLFF
CDR3 DNA: TGTGCCAGTACTCTCCAGGGGGCAGGAGAAAAACTGTTTTTT

V gene: TRBV7-3
CDR3 length: 13
J gene: TRBJ1-2
clone size: few
D gene: .
CDR3 protein: CASRPGEGGGYTF
CDR3 DNA: TGTGCCAGCAGGCCTGGAGAGGGTGGAGGCTACACCTTC

V gene: TRBV12-3/TRBV12-4
CDR3 length: 15
J gene: TRBJ2-3
clone size: few
D gene: TRBD2
CDR3 protein: CASSFGGRMTDTQYF
CDR3 DNA: TGTGCCAGCAGTTTCGGCGGGAGGATGACAGATACGCAGTATTTT

V gene: TRBV5-1
CDR3 length: 15
J gene: TRBJ2-3
clone size: .
D gene: .
CDR3 protein: CASSLAGTETDTQYF
CDR3 DNA: TGCGCCAGCAGCTTGGCGGGGACGGAAACAGATACGCAGTATTTT

V gene: TRBV11-2
CDR3 length: 13
J gene: TRBJ2-1
clone size: few
D gene: TRBD2
CDR3 protein: CASSFGGSLEQFF
CDR3 DNA: TGTGCCAGCAGCTTTGGCGGGAGTCTTGAGCAGTTCTTC

V gene: TRBV19
CDR3 length: 13
J gene: TRBJ2-1
clone size: many
D gene: TRBD2
CDR3 protein: CASSRGLVDEQFF
CDR3 DNA: TGTGCCAGTAGTAGGGGACTAGTCGATGAGCAGTTCTTC

V gene: TRBV25-1
CDR3 length: 15
J gene: TRBJ1-4
clone size: .
D gene: .
CDR3 protein: CASSEGFVTNEKLFF
CDR3 DNA: TGTGCCAGCAGTGAGGGGTTTGTCACTAATGAAAAACTGTTTTTT

V gene: TRBV18
CDR3 length: 14
J gene: TRBJ1-1
clone size: few
D gene: .
CDR3 protein: CASSPQGSNTEAFF
CDR3 DNA: TGTGCCAGCTCACCACAGGGTTCGAACACTGAAGCTTTCTTT

V gene: TRBV5-1
CDR3 length: 15
J gene: TRBJ1-6
clone size: many
D gene: .
CDR3 protein: CASSSNGGINSPLHF
CDR3 DNA: TGCGCCAGCAGCTCGAACGGGGGCATTAATTCACCCCTCCACTTT

V gene: TRBV10-3
CDR3 length: 16
J gene: TRBJ2-3
clone size: few
D gene: TRBD2
CDR3 protein: CAISEFVASGTDTQYF
CDR3 DNA: TGTGCCATCAGTGAATTTGTGGCTAGCGGGACAGATACGCAGTATTTT

V gene: TRBV6-1
CDR3 length: 17
J gene: TRBJ2-5
clone size: few
D gene: TRBD2
CDR3 protein: CASSEFGIAGPQETQYF
CDR3 DNA: TGTGCCAGCAGTGAATTCGGGATAGCGGGACCTCAAGAGACCCAGTACTTC

V gene: TRBV2
CDR3 length: 16
J gene: TRBJ1-2
clone size: .
D gene: .
CDR3 protein: CASRATLLRGDYGYTF
CDR3 DNA: TGTGCCAGCAGGGCCACCTTGTTACGAGGGGACTATGGCTACACCTTC

V gene: TRBV9
CDR3 length: 24
J gene: TRBJ2-3
clone size: .
D gene: TRBD1
CDR3 protein: CASSPSYGTGGNRRENRGTDTQYF
CDR3 DNA: TGTGCCAGCAGCCCCTCTTACGGGACAGGGGGCAATCGGCGGGAGAATCGCGGCACAGATACGCAGTATTTT

V gene: TRBV11-2
CDR3 length: 15
J gene: TRBJ2-7
clone size: .
D gene: TRBD2
CDR3 protein: CASSSERGPSYEQYF
CDR3 DNA: TGTGCCAGCAGCTCGGAGCGGGGGCCCTCCTACGAGCAGTACTTC

V gene: TRBV7-2
CDR3 length: 15
J gene: TRBJ1-6
clone size: few
D gene: .
CDR3 protein: CASSPGRSYNSPLHF
CDR3 DNA: TGTGCCAGCAGCCCCGGACGGAGCTATAATTCACCCCTCCACTTT

V gene: TRBV3-1
CDR3 length: 16
J gene: TRBJ2-3
clone size: few
D gene: TRBD2
CDR3 protein: CASSPGLAGALDTQYF
CDR3 DNA: TGTGCCAGCAGCCCGGGGCTAGCGGGGGCCCTGGATACGCAGTATTTT

V gene: TRBV30
CDR3 length: 12
J gene: TRBJ1-2
clone size: few
D gene: .
CDR3 protein: CAWKGLGYGYTF
CDR3 DNA: TGTGCCTGGAAGGGCCTGGGATATGGCTACACCTTC

V gene: TRBV20-1
CDR3 length: 11
J gene: TRBJ2-1
clone size: few
D gene: .
CDR3 protein: CSASERRGQFF
CDR3 DNA: TGCAGTGCTAGCGAACGCCGCGGGCAGTTCTTC

V gene: TRBV18
CDR3 length: 15
J gene: TRBJ2-1
clone size: many
D gene: .
CDR3 protein: CASSPPGVFNNEQFF
CDR3 DNA: TGTGCCAGCTCACCGCCGGGAGTCTTTAACAATGAGCAGTTCTTC

V gene: TRBV7-2
CDR3 length: 18
J gene: TRBJ2-3
clone size: few
D gene: TRBD2
CDR3 protein: CASSLGSSGTWSTDTQYF
CDR3 DNA: TGTGCCAGCAGCTTAGGGTCTAGCGGGACCTGGAGCACAGATACGCAGTATTTT

V gene: TRBV7-9
CDR3 length: 19
J gene: TRBJ2-3
clone size: .
D gene: TRBD1
CDR3 protein: CASSTTPGTVTLLTDTQYF
CDR3 DNA: TGTGCCAGCAGTACCACTCCCGGGACAGTGACACTCCTCACAGATACGCAGTATTTT

V gene: TRBV11-3
CDR3 length: 13
J gene: TRBJ2-7
clone size: .
D gene: .
CDR3 protein: CASNQDTGRGQYF
CDR3 DNA: TGTGCCAGCAACCAGGACACAGGACGTGGGCAGTACTTC

V gene: TRBV4-1
CDR3 length: 17
J gene: TRBJ2-3
clone size: few
D gene: TRBD2
CDR3 protein: CASSKTGTSGGTDTQYF
CDR3 DNA: TGCGCCAGCAGCAAAACCGGGACTAGCGGCGGCACAGATACGCAGTATTTT

V gene: TRBV5-5
CDR3 length: 12
J gene: TRBJ2-2
clone size: .
D gene: .
CDR3 protein: CASSPHGGELFF
CDR3 DNA: TGTGCCAGCAGTCCTCATGGGGGGGAGCTGTTTTTT

V gene: TRBV18
CDR3 length: 15
J gene: TRBJ2-1
clone size: .
D gene: TRBD1
CDR3 protein: CASSPKTGGAGEQFF
CDR3 DNA: TGTGCCAGCTCACCGAAAACAGGGGGCGCGGGTGAGCAGTTCTTC

V gene: TRBV5-1
CDR3 length: 17
J gene: TRBJ1-5
clone size: .
D gene: TRBD1
CDR3 protein: CASSWTPTGTGNQPQHF
CDR3 DNA: TGCGCCAGCAGCTGGACACCGACCGGGACAGGGAATCAGCCCCAGCATTTT

V gene: TRBV29-1
CDR3 length: 15
J gene: TRBJ2-3
clone size: few
D gene: TRBD1
CDR3 protein: CSVNRGQPSTDTQYF
CDR3 DNA: TGCAGCGTTAACAGGGGACAGCCCAGCACAGATACGCAGTATTTT

V gene: TRBV24-1
CDR3 length: 11
J gene: TRBJ1-1
clone size: few
D gene: .
CDR3 protein: CATSDGAGTFF
CDR3 DNA: TGTGCCACCAGTGATGGGGCAGGGACTTTCTTT

V gene: TRBV19
CDR3 length: 16
J gene: TRBJ1-5
clone size: .
D gene: .
CDR3 protein: CASSIWGRGGNQPQHF
CDR3 DNA: TGTGCCAGTAGTATCTGGGGAAGGGGAGGCAATCAGCCCCAGCATTTT

V gene: TRBV5-6
CDR3 length: 14
J gene: TRBJ2-7
clone size: once
D gene: TRBD1
CDR3 protein: CASRQGGPFYEQYF
CDR3 DNA: TGTGCCAGCCGACAGGGGGGCCCCTTCTACGAGCAGTACTTC

V gene: TRBV4-1
CDR3 length: 15
J gene: TRBJ1-1
clone size: .
D gene: TRBD1
CDR3 protein: CASSQQRQGGTEAFF
CDR3 DNA: TGCGCCAGCAGCCAACAAAGACAGGGTGGCACTGAAGCTTTCTTT

V gene: TRBV7-2
CDR3 length: 16
J gene: TRBJ2-5
clone size: few
D gene: .
CDR3 protein: CASRSRIVGAGETQYF
CDR3 DNA: TGTGCCAGCAGATCGAGAATTGTGGGGGCGGGGGAGACCCAGTACTTC

V gene: TRBV5-1
CDR3 length: 14
J gene: TRBJ2-2
clone size: .
D gene: .
CDR3 protein: CASSLWTDTGELFF
CDR3 DNA: TGCGCCAGCAGCTTGTGGACAGACACCGGGGAGCTGTTTTTT

V gene: TRBV12-3/TRBV12-4
CDR3 length: 16
J gene: TRBJ1-1
clone size: .
D gene: TRBD1
CDR3 protein: CASSSRTGGRGTEAFF
CDR3 DNA: TGTGCCAGCAGTTCCCGGACAGGGGGCCGGGGCACTGAAGCTTTCTTT

V gene: TRBV7-2
CDR3 length: 16
J gene: TRBJ2-7
clone size: .
D gene: TRBD1
CDR3 protein: CASSSSTGTVWYEQYF
CDR3 DNA: TGTGCCAGCAGCTCCAGTACCGGGACAGTTTGGTACGAGCAGTACTTC

V gene: TRBV5-5
CDR3 length: 16
J gene: TRBJ2-5
clone size: .
D gene: TRBD1
CDR3 protein: CASSPHVDRGGETQYF
CDR3 DNA: TGTGCCAGCAGCCCACATGTGGACAGGGGAGGAGAGACCCAGTACTTC

V gene: TRBV20-1
CDR3 length: 12
J gene: TRBJ2-3
clone size: .
D gene: .
CDR3 protein: CSARDNSDTQYF
CDR3 DNA: TGCAGTGCTAGAGATAACAGCGATACGCAGTATTTT

V gene: TRBV4-2
CDR3 length: 13
J gene: TRBJ1-4
clone size: .
D gene: .
CDR3 protein: CASSPDTYEKLFF
CDR3 DNA: TGTGCCAGCAGCCCCGATACTTATGAAAAACTGTTTTTT

V gene: TRBV20-1
CDR3 length: 14
J gene: TRBJ1-5
clone size: few
D gene: .
CDR3 protein: CSARRGGSDQPQHF
CDR3 DNA: TGCAGTGCTAGGCGGGGGGGGTCGGATCAGCCCCAGCATTTT

V gene: TRBV9
CDR3 length: 16
J gene: TRBJ2-3
clone size: .
D gene: .
CDR3 protein: CASSVATGPPTDTQYF
CDR3 DNA: TGTGCCAGCAGCGTAGCTACGGGACCCCCCACAGATACGCAGTATTTT

V gene: TRBV2
CDR3 length: 17
J gene: TRBJ1-5
clone size: .
D gene: TRBD1
CDR3 protein: CASTTRQGASQVQPQHF
CDR3 DNA: TGTGCCAGCACTACACGACAGGGGGCATCACAGGTCCAGCCCCAGCATTTT

V gene: TRBV24-1
CDR3 length: 15
J gene: TRBJ2-1
clone size: many
D gene: .
CDR3 protein: CATSDWGSRGNEQFF
CDR3 DNA: TGTGCCACCAGTGATTGGGGTAGTAGGGGCAATGAGCAGTTCTTC

V gene: TRBV6-6
CDR3 length: 13
J gene: TRBJ2-7
clone size: few
D gene: .
CDR3 protein: CASTRDGTYEQYF
CDR3 DNA: TGTGCCAGCACCCGAGACGGGACCTACGAGCAGTACTTC

V gene: TRBV30
CDR3 length: 14
J gene: TRBJ2-1
clone size: few
D gene: .
CDR3 protein: CAWRGDSSYNEQFF
CDR3 DNA: TGTGCCTGGAGAGGAGATAGCTCCTACAATGAGCAGTTCTTC

V gene: TRBV5-1
CDR3 length: 13
J gene: TRBJ1-1
clone size: few
D gene: .
CDR3 protein: CASSSAKNTEAFF
CDR3 DNA: TGCGCCAGCAGCTCCGCTAAGAACACTGAAGCTTTCTTT

V gene: TRBV7-9
CDR3 length: 18
J gene: TRBJ2-1
clone size: .
D gene: TRBD1
CDR3 protein: CASSLAILRGKGYNEQFF
CDR3 DNA: TGTGCCAGCAGCTTAGCGATCCTCAGGGGGAAAGGCTACAATGAGCAGTTCTTC